This entry is about one T cell receptor beta chain. CDR1 is MGHRA, CDR2 YSYEKL, per germline. This CDR3 contains 16 residues. After removal of 1 base from V and 1 base from J, the junction contained 4 bases not matched to a gene. The data were taken from a study of control samples from healthy donors and cancer patients. Assay: immunoSEQ multiplex PCR; the TCRdb copy retains only in-frame clones and omits some. The sample has about 120,000 clones; 70% to 90% are singletons. Sequenced: blood. The chain has TRBV4-1 and TRBJ2-5; 9 positions match TRBD2. This sequence was found in a man aged 40-50 years in good health. CDR3 DNA: TGCGCCAGCAGCCAAGCCCTAGCGGGGATCCAAGAGACCCAGTACTTC. The encoded protein is CASSQALAGIQETQYF.